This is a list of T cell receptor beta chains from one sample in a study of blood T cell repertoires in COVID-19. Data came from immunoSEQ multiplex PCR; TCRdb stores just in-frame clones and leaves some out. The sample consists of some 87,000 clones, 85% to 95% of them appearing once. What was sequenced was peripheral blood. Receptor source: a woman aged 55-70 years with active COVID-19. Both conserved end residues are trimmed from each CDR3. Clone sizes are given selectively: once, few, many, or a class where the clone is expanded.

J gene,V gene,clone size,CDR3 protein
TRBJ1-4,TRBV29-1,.,SVRGGKLF
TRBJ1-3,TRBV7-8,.,ASSFDAEGSGNTIY
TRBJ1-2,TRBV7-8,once,ASSLEGQGRGYT
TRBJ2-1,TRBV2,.,ASNTSPYNEQF
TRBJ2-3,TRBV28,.,ASIEMDRGDTQY
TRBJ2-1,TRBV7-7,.,ASSSGLAGGDNEQF
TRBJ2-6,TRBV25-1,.,ASSEYTLWPGANVLT
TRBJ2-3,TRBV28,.,ASSFVTSGSDTQY
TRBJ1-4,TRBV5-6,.,ASSLKGLSEKLF
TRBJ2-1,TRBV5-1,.,ASSLGLAGGQREQF
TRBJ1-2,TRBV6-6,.,ASSYSTGPGYGYT
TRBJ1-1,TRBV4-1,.,ASSPGGRGLNTEAF
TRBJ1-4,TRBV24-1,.,ATSESGTLLF
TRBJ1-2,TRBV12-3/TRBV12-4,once,ASSLRGAWGYT
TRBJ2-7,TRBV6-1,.,ASSDSAYEQY
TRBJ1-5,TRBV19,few,ASSAYRQPQH
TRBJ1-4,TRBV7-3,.,ASSRTGGGIEKLF
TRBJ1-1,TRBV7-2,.,ASSLFAGGVMNTEAF
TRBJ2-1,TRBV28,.,ASSLGGGALPGQF
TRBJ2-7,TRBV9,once,ASSWAPTGTSAHEQY
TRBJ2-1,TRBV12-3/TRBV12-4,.,ASSFDTYNEQF
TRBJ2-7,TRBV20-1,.,SASFSGPPYEQY
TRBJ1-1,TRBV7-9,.,ASSLGGTVTNTEAF
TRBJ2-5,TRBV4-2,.,ASSQESPLQETQY
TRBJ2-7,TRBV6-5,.,ASSYDPAGAYEQY
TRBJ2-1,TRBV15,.,ATSRDTGEQF
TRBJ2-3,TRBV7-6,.,ASSSIQGASRDTQY
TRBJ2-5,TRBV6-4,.,ASSEQGGQETQY
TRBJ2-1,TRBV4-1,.,ASSQENYRAAEQF
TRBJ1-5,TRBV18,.,ASSKQGASNQPQH
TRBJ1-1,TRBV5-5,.,ASSLLGQGEAF
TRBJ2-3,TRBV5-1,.,ASSLNQAPADTQY
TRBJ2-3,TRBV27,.,ASSLGTSWGTDTQY
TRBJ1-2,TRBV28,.,ASTFRDRGLDGYT
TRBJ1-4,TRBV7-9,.,ASSIDSRAEKLF
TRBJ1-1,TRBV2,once,ASSPPGGRVKTEAF
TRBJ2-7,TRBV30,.,AWTGTGGPYEQY
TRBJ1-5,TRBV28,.,ASSLNTPLGNQPQH
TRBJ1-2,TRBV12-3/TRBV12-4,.,ARSGTGNGYT
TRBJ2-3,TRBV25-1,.,ASSIGGTDTQY
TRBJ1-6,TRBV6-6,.,ASSRDRASSPLH
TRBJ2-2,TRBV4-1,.,ASSQRGGTAGELF
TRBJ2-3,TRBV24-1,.,ATSDLRRQY
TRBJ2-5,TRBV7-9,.,ASSPWTQETQY
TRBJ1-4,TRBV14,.,ASSLTGMEEKLF
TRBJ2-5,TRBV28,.,ASSPPSSEVETQY
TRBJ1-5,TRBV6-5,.,ASRLGRADQPQH
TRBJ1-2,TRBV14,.,ASSPRTGHGYT
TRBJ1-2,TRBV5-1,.,ASRTLLQGDGYT
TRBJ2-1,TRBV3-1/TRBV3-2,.,ASSQVAPGLAGDYEQF
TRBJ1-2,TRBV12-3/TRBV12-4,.,ASSQQGSDGYT
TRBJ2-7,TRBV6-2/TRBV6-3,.,ASSQQGTFDEQY
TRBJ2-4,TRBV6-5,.,ASSQTGTKNIQY
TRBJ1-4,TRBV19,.,ASSTQGAFNEKLF
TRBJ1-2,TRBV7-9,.,ASSLDRVDYGYT